Shown below are 14 T cell receptor beta chains from a single sample sequenced in a study of OX40 agonist ivuxolimab in advanced cancers. Assay: immunoSEQ multiplex PCR; the TCRdb copy retains only in-frame clones and omits some. This repertoire shows 40,000 to 50,000 clones, roughly nine tenths found once; its top ten account for under 0.65%. The source material was CD4+ or CD8+ T cells sorted from blood, sampled in a trial of the OX40 agonist ivuxolimab. The receptors originated from an adult with an advanced solid tumor such as melanoma, head and neck, liver or kidney cancer.

V usage is TRBV9 and J usage is TRBJ1-2, with unresolved D. V lost 3 bases and J lost 6, with 15 bases in between. Germline CDR1 reads SGDLS; CDR2 reads YYNGEE. The CDR3 is 14 residues long. The CDR3 reads CASSALRAPDGYTF. In DNA form, the CDR3 reads TGTGCCAGCAGCGCCCTACGGGCCCCCGATGGCTACACCTTC.

The J gene is TRBJ1-2, the V gene TRBV4-1, with a possible D match to TRBD1 (6 bases). The germline gives CDR1 MGHRA, CDR2 YSYEKL. V was trimmed by 0 bases and J by 7 bases, leaving 15 bases between them. The CDR3 runs 15 residues. CDR3 sequence: CASSQDRGIPVGYTF. In DNA form, the CDR3 reads TGCGCCAGCAGCCAAGACAGGGGTATTCCTGTTGGCTACACCTTC.

This rearrangement joins TRBV6-6 to TRBJ1-1, with D uncertain. Germline values: CDR1 MNHNY, CDR2 SVGAGI (reference sequence). V was pared by 0 bases and J by 1 base, with 6 bases between. The CDR3 length is 14 residues. The CDR3 DNA reads as TGTGCCAGCAGTTACTCGTTTCCGAACACTGAAGCTTTCTTT. Protein product: CASSYSFPNTEAFF.

This chain links TRBV7-8 with TRBJ1-4; D is undetermined. The CDR3 loop spans 16 amino acids. Germline lookup yields CDR1 SGHVS and CDR2 FQNEAQ. Trimming left V 5 bases short and J 8 bases short, with 21 bases between. The CDR3 sequence is CASSRRVSPQWEKLFF. The CDR3 coding sequence is TGTGCCAGCAGCAGAAGAGTGAGCCCCCAATGGGAAAAACTGTTTTTT.

The CDR3 DNA sequence: TGCGCCAGCAGCCAACAGGGAGCCTCTGGAAACACCATATATTTT. This gives the protein CASSQQGASGNTIYF. The V gene is TRBV4-3, the J gene TRBJ1-3, with D possibly being TRBD1 (5 bases). The CDR3 consists of 15 residues. V lost 2 bases and J lost 0, with 8 bases in between. Germline CDR1 is LGHNA and CDR2 is YSLEER.

The chain is built from TRBV11-1 and TRBJ2-7, with D possibly called TRBD1 or TRBD2 (5 bases each). Per germline, CDR1 SGHAT and CDR2 FQDESV (reference sequence). Trimming cost V 0 bases and J 4 bases, with 10 bases left between them. The CDR3 contains 14 residues. CDR3 sequence reads: CASSLAGTKYEQYF. DNA of the CDR3: TGTGCCAGCAGCTTAGCGGGGACCAAATACGAGCAGTACTTC.

This clone was picked up a small number of times. This rearrangement joins TRBV29-1 to TRBJ1-1; unclear D gene. From germline, CDR1 is SQVTM and CDR2 ANQGSEA. Trimming removed 6 bases from V and 3 bases from J, with 11 bases in between. The length of the CDR3 is 12 residues. The CDR3 protein is CSVGTSYTEAFF. In DNA form, the CDR3 reads TGCAGCGTGGGAACCAGCTACACTGAAGCTTTCTTT.

This clone was recorded only once. This chain connects TRBV27 to TRBJ1-2, with D possibly TRBD1 on 5 matching bases. Germline V gene data show CDR1 as MNHEY and CDR2 as SMNVEV (reference sequence). The CDR3 consists of 13 residues. Trimming removed 3 bases from V and 7 bases from J, with 12 bases in between. The CDR3 loop reads CASSFGRGRGYTF. CDR3 in DNA: TGTGCCAGCAGTTTTGGTCGGGGCCGTGGCTACACCTTC.

This clone was seen just once. The genes are TRBV11-3 and TRBJ2-2; D not certain. Germline V gene sequence: CDR1 SGHNT, CDR2 YENEEA. V lost 5 bases, J lost 0 bases, and 7 bases lay in between. This CDR3 contains 14 residues. This CDR3 is CASSDHPNTGELFF. The CDR3 DNA sequence: TGTGCCAGCAGCGATCATCCGAACACCGGGGAGCTGTTTTTT.

The gene calls are TRBV7-8 and TRBJ2-1; the match to TRBD2 covers 8 bases. This CDR3 has 15 residues. The V and J ends lost 5 bases and 4 bases, in that order; junction bases with no gene match: 7. The germline V gene has CDR1 SGHVS and CDR2 FQNEAQ. The CDR3 is CASSPSGGIYNEQFF. In DNA form, the CDR3 reads TGTGCCAGCAGCCCCAGCGGGGGTATTTACAATGAGCAGTTCTTC.

The chain links TRBV6-6 to TRBJ1-5; no definite D call. Germline CDR1 MNHNY, CDR2 SVGAGI (reference sequence). The CDR3 contains 16 residues. V gave up 4 bases and J gave up 2 bases, with 15 bases separating them. CDR3 sequence: CASSSAGRSGNQPQHF. The CDR3 region has the DNA TGTGCCAGCAGTTCGGCCGGGCGTTCGGGCAATCAGCCCCAGCATTTT.

The chain couples TRBV27 to TRBJ2-5; D might be TRBD2 (5 bases). V lost 6 bases and J 7 bases, leaving 15 bases between the germline ends. CDR1 MNHEY and CDR2 SMNVEV come from the germline V gene (reference sequence). The CDR3 is 13 amino acids. CDR3 in amino acids: CASSPAAEGTQYF. For the CDR3, the DNA is TGTGCCAGCAGCCCCGCCGCTGAGGGGACCCAGTACTTC.

The chain has TRBV6-6 and TRBJ1-6; D is uncertain. Germline V gene sequence: CDR1 MNHNY, CDR2 SVGAGI (reference sequence). V was trimmed by 8 bases and J by 3 bases, leaving 8 bases between them. The CDR3 runs 13 residues. CDR3 DNA sequence: TGTGCCAGCTACGACGGCTATAATTCACCCCTCCACTTT. This encodes CASYDGYNSPLHF.

V and J are TRBV5-1 and TRBJ1-2; no firm D call. Trimming stripped 0 bases from V and 0 bases from J, with 9 bases between. The germline gives CDR1 SGHRS, CDR2 YFSETQ. The CDR3 consists of 15 residues. CDR3 nucleotide sequence: TGCGCCAGCAGCTTGGATAGCCCCGCTAACTATGGCTACACCTTC. It yields the protein CASSLDSPANYGYTF.